What follows describes a single TCR beta chain. The junction departs from the called germline gene at one end, perhaps through a read error. These data originate in a study of blood T cells in healthy people across ages. Next came a second PCR, run for about 7 to 12 cycles, which used a sample-barcoded 5' primer along with a J-beta primer mix. Every single cDNA molecule received a tag from a template-switch adaptor with 12 random nucleotides. TCRdb redid the calling of the 5' RACE reads with MiXCR, one entry per CDR3 protein. The sample includes about 1 million distinct CDR3 sequences, almost 25% of them seen just once. Germline assignment: CDR1 DFQATT and CDR2 SNEGSKA (reference sequence). There are 14 residues in the CDR3. A further study also used this sample, focusing on T cells of mothers and their children. That study adds: Samples were obtained from a few healthy Caucasian mothers and their six children. Random nucleotides (2-4) and sample barcodes were added by the M1S primer used in the second PCR.

The source is a girl aged 2-10 years in good health. The sequenced sample was blood. The rearrangement joins TRBV20-1 to TRBJ1-1; no clear D. CDR3 DNA: TGCGGTGCTAGAGATACCCTTATGAACACTGAAGCTTTCTTT. Encoded protein: CGARDTLMNTEAFF.